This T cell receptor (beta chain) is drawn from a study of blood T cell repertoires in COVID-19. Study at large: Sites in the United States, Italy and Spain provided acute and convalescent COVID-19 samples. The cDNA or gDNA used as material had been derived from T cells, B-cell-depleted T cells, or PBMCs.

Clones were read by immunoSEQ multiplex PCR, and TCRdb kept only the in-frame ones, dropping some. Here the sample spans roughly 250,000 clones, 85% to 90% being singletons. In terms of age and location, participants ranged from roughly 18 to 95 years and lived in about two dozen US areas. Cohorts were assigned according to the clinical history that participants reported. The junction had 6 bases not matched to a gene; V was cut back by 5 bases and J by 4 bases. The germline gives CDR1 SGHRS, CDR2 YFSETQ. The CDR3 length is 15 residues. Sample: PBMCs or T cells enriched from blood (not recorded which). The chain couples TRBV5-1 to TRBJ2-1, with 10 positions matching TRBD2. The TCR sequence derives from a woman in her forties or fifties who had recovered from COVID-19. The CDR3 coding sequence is TGCGCCAGCAGTGGACTAGCGGAGATTTACAATGAGCAGTTCTTC. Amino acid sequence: CASSGLAEIYNEQFF.